There are many counts of the clone carrying this TCR beta chain. Researchers amplified the TCR beta CDR3 regions from RNA transcripts. Primed by the HTBI set, a first-round RT-PCR was run on the TCR CDR3. In TCRdb, the multiplex PCR reads were re-called with MiXCR into one record per CDR3 protein. The sample shows about 360,000 distinct CDR3 sequences, roughly 13% of them seen only once. The data are from a study of T cells in Graves' hyperthyroidism and ophthalmopathy. With 6 bases removed from V and 0 bases from J, the gap between germline ends came to 11 bases. The CDR3 is 14 residues long. Germline CDR1 is MNHNS and CDR2 is SASEGT.

The V gene is TRBV6-1, the J gene TRBJ1-1; D is possibly TRBD1 (5 bases). The source material was blood. The receptor comes from a woman aged 18-29 years with Graves' hyperthyroidism. The CDR3 nucleotides are TGTGCCAGCAGCCCCGACAGAATGAACACTGAAGCTTTCTTT. The encoded protein is CASSPDRMNTEAFF.